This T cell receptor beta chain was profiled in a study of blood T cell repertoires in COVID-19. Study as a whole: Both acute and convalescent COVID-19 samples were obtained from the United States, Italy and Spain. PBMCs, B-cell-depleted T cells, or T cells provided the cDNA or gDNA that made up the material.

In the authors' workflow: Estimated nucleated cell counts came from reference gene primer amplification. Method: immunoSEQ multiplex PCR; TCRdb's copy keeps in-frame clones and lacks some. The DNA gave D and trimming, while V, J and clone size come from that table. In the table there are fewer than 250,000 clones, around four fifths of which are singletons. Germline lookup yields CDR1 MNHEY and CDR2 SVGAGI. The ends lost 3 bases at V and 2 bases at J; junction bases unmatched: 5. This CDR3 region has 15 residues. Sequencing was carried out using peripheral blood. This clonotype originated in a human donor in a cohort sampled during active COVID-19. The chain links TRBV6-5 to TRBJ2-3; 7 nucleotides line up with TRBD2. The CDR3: CASSYSSGNTDTQYF. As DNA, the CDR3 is TGTGCCAGCAGTTATTCTAGCGGAAACACAGATACGCAGTATTTT.